This TCR beta chain was recorded in a study of metastatic and nonmetastatic thyroid tumors. At the level of the study: It was across blood and tumor or nodule tissue from malignant and benign thyroid patients that repertoires were compared. Study-level points and caveats: As reported, TCR beta diversity in blood and tumor was significantly higher in malignant thyroid tumors than in benign nodules.

In its sample, this clone is medium-sized. Its antigen is not identified. Thyroid surgery was preceded by no treatment in any patient. As processed by the authors: Variation in CDR3 across clinicopathological groups served as the basis for constructing a distant-metastasis classifier in papillary thyroid cancer. TCRdb re-called the PCR reads with MiXCR. The V and J calls were determined by TCRdb, not by the authors. Among under 40,000 clones listed, roughly 18% were seen once. This clonotype was sampled from a female donor with papillary thyroid cancer or a benign thyroid nodule (not recorded which). Some clones in this sample may be carry-over from other donors' samples. Sequenced material: blood.

As DNA, the CDR3 is TGTGCCAGCAGTAGGGACAGACGTATCTCGTACTCTGGAAACACCATATATTTT. This translates into CASSRDRRISYSGNTIYF. The chain is built from TRBV28 and TRBJ1-3; 7 bases align to TRBD1. This CDR3 is 18 amino acids long. The germline gives CDR1 MDHEN, CDR2 SYDVKM. Unmatched junction bases numbered 13, after V lost 5 bases and J lost 0 bases.